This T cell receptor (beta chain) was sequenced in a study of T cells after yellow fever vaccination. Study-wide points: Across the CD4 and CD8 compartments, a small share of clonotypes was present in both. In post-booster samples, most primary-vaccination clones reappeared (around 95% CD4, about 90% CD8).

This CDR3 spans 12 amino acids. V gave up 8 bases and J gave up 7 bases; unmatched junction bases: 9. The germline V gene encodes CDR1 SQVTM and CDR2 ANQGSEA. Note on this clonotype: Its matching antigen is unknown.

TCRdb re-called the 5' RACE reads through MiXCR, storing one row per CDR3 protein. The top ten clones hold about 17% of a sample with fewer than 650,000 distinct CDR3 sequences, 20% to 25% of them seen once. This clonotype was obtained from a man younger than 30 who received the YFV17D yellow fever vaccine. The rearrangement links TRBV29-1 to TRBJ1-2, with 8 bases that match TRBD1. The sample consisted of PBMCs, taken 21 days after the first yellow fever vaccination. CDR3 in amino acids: CSYGTGGAGYTF. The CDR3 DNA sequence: TGCAGCTATGGGACAGGTGGGGCTGGCTACACCTTC.